This TCR beta chain came from a study of blood T cell repertoires in COVID-19. Original methodology: Counts of nucleated cells, estimated from reference gene primer amplification, were obtained. The table came from immunoSEQ multiplex PCR; TCRdb's copy has only in-frame clones and leaves some out. D and trimming were read from the DNA, whereas the V and J calls and clone size are those reported in that table. This sample has a few hundred thousand clones, with approximately 88% found just once. This TCR derives from a woman in her 70s with COVID-19, enrolled during active disease. The sequenced sample consisted of peripheral blood.

The CDR3 coding sequence is TGTGCCAGCAGTTCAGGGGCTGCAACTAATGAAAAACTGTTTTTT. Protein sequence: CASSSGAATNEKLFF. The chain couples TRBV6-2 or TRBV6-3 to TRBJ1-4, with a possible D match to TRBD1 (6 bases). The CDR3 extends over 15 amino acids. V was shortened by 4 bases and J by 0 bases, with 9 bases between the two germline ends. Germline-derived CDR1 and CDR2 are MNHEY and SVGEGT.